The rows below give T cell receptor beta chains drawn from one sample of a study of T cells in Graves' hyperthyroidism and ophthalmopathy. TCRdb re-derived calls from the multiplex PCR reads in MiXCR, one entry per CDR3 protein. The repertoire includes 400,000 to 450,000 distinct CDR3 sequences, about 14% of them detected once, and approximately 13% sits in the top ten. The sequenced sample consisted of blood. The receptors shown here come from a man between 18 and 29 years old with Graves' ophthalmopathy. Each CDR3 is given with its conserved first and last residue. The D gene is left open where the match is weak. The listing skips clone size in some rows; elsewhere it reads once, few, many or a size class.

j_call v_call clone_size d_call cdr3_aa cdr3_nt
TRBJ2-7 TRBV11-1 many - CASSPQWREGEQYF TGTGCCAGCAGCCCGCAGTGGAGGGAAGGCGAGCAGTACTTC
TRBJ2-7 TRBV4-1 - - CASSQFAGSTYEQYF TGCGCCAGCAGCCAATTCGCAGGGTCCACCTACGAGCAGTACTTC
TRBJ1-3 TRBV6-1 - - CASTGSTFSGNTIYF TGTGCCAGCACTGGGTCTACCTTCTCTGGAAACACCATATATTTT
TRBJ2-1 TRBV12-3/TRBV12-4 - TRBD2 CASSSPGLAGRNEQFF TGTGCCAGCAGTTCCCCGGGACTAGCGGGCAGAAATGAGCAGTTCTTC
TRBJ2-7 TRBV27 many - CASSLYPGAAYEQYF TGTGCCAGCTCCCTTTATCCAGGGGCCGCCTACGAGCAGTACTTC
TRBJ1-1 TRBV27 - - CASSSIIWGRNTEAFF TGTGCCAGCAGTTCGATTATTTGGGGGCGGAACACTGAAGCTTTCTTT
TRBJ2-3 TRBV10-3 many - CAISQTLGTDTQYF TGTGCCATCAGTCAAACCCTAGGCACAGATACGCAGTATTTT
TRBJ2-5 TRBV11-2 many TRBD2 CASSPGLAGGETQYF TGTGCCAGCAGCCCGGGACTAGCGGGGGGAGAGACCCAGTACTTC
TRBJ2-1 TRBV9 - - CASSPWDFDYNEQFF TGTGCCAGCAGCCCTTGGGACTTTGATTACAATGAGCAGTTCTTC
TRBJ2-1 TRBV5-1 - - CASSGGIHEQFF TGCGCCAGCAGCGGTGGAATTCATGAGCAGTTCTTC
TRBJ2-5 TRBV9 - - CASSAGTLMGTTQYF TGTGCCAGCAGCGCCGGGACTCTAATGGGTACGACCCAGTACTTC
TRBJ1-1 TRBV6-1 many - CASSARGGGNTEAFF TGTGCCAGCAGTGCAAGAGGTGGGGGCAACACTGAAGCTTTCTTT
TRBJ1-3 TRBV2 many TRBD1 CASTESRDSSLYF TGTGCCAGCACCGAAAGCCGGGACAGCTCGTTATATTTT
TRBJ2-5 TRBV12-3/TRBV12-4 many TRBD2 CASTLRLAGQETQYF TGTGCCAGCACCCTTCGGCTAGCGGGGCAAGAGACCCAGTACTTC
TRBJ2-1 TRBV12-3/TRBV12-4 - TRBD2 CTSSFQRREGLRVSNEQFF TGTACCAGCAGTTTCCAGCGGCGGGAGGGCCTAAGGGTGTCCAATGAGCAGTTCTTC
TRBJ2-1 TRBV5-1 - TRBD1 CASSPDRVRGEQFF TGCGCCAGCAGCCCGGACAGGGTCAGGGGTGAGCAGTTCTTC
TRBJ1-3 TRBV12-3/TRBV12-4 few - CASSPQGSSSGNTIYF TGTGCCAGCAGTCCGCAGGGTTCCAGCTCTGGAAACACCATATATTTT
TRBJ1-6 TRBV27 many - CASSLAFQGPLHF TGTGCCAGCAGTTTAGCTTTTCAGGGACCCCTCCACTTT
TRBJ2-3 TRBV30 many TRBD2 CAWSVAGGLADTQYF TGTGCCTGGAGCGTAGCGGGGGGATTAGCAGATACGCAGTATTTT
TRBJ2-5 TRBV11-2 many - CASTAGETQYF TGTGCCAGCACCGCCGGAGAGACCCAGTACTTC
TRBJ1-1 TRBV20-1 many - CSAPTGYPEAFF TGCAGTGCGCCTACAGGGTACCCTGAAGCTTTCTTT
TRBJ2-7 TRBV19 - TRBD2 CASSTSGRSEQYF TGTGCCAGTAGCACTAGCGGGCGCAGCGAGCAGTACTTC
TRBJ1-1 TRBV18 - TRBD1 CASSPQGAGTEAFF TGTGCCAGCTCACCCCAGGGGGCGGGCACTGAAGCTTTCTTT
TRBJ1-6 TRBV25-1 - - CASSEVASYNSPLHF TGTGCCAGCAGTGAGGTTGCTTCCTATAATTCACCCCTCCACTTT
TRBJ2-7 TRBV30 many - CAWGTGPSYEQYF TGTGCCTGGGGCACAGGGCCATCCTACGAGCAGTACTTC
TRBJ1-4 TRBV4-3 - - CASSRFGWTNEKLFF TGCGCCAGCAGCCGCTTCGGGTGGACTAATGAAAAACTGTTTTTT
TRBJ2-7 TRBV20-1 - - CSARLEQYF TGCAGTGCTAGACTCGAGCAGTACTTC
TRBJ2-2 TRBV5-1 few - CASRNRTFPTGELFF TGCGCCAGCAGGAACCGGACATTCCCCACCGGGGAGCTGTTTTTT
TRBJ2-5 TRBV3-1 many - CASSQVSLPETQYF TGTGCCAGCAGCCAAGTCAGCCTACCGGAGACCCAGTACTTC
TRBJ2-7 TRBV15 many - CATSRGGGSGYYEQYF TGTGCCACCAGCAGAGGGGGAGGATCGGGTTACTACGAGCAGTACTTC
TRBJ1-2 TRBV18 - TRBD1 CASSPPPDRVESYTF TGTGCCAGCTCACCCCCCCCAGACAGGGTTGAGAGCTACACCTTC
TRBJ1-1 TRBV29-1 many TRBD1 CSVDPGGTEAFF TGCAGCGTTGACCCAGGGGGCACTGAAGCTTTCTTT
TRBJ2-7 TRBV18 few TRBD2 CASILAGGPFEQYF TGTGCCAGTATTCTAGCGGGGGGGCCCTTCGAGCAGTACTTC
TRBJ2-7 TRBV30 - - CAWSVTGYEQYF TGTGCCTGGAGTGTTACGGGCTACGAGCAGTACTTC
TRBJ2-4 TRBV7-8 many TRBD1 CASSLGDRGDIQYF TGTGCCAGCAGCTTAGGGGACAGGGGTGACATTCAGTACTTC
TRBJ1-1 TRBV6-1 many - CASSEWLNTEAFF TGTGCCAGCAGTGAGTGGTTGAACACTGAAGCTTTCTTT
TRBJ2-2 TRBV6-5 - - CASSSVRTGELFF TGTGCCAGCAGTTCCGTGAGGACCGGGGAGCTGTTTTTT
TRBJ2-5 TRBV7-7 few - CASSPLRSGQETQYF TGTGCTAGCAGCCCCCTCAGAAGCGGCCAAGAGACCCAGTACTTC
TRBJ1-5 TRBV7-9 few - CASSAAGPNQPQHF TGTGCCAGCAGCGCTGCAGGGCCCAATCAGCCCCAGCATTTT
TRBJ1-2 TRBV30 few - CAWDPGVFYGYTF TGTGCCTGGGACCCGGGGGTTTTCTATGGCTACACCTTC
TRBJ2-7 TRBV6-4 - - CASDQGLTYEQYF TGTGCCAGTGACCAGGGGTTAACCTACGAGCAGTACTTC
TRBJ1-1 TRBV3-1 many - CASSLRLGRNTEAFF TGTGCCAGCAGCCTTCGACTGGGTCGAAACACTGAAGCTTTCTTT
TRBJ2-1 TRBV20-1 many TRBD2 CSARSASGRGNEQFF TGCAGTGCTAGATCGGCTAGCGGGAGAGGCAATGAGCAGTTCTTC
TRBJ2-7 TRBV28 many TRBD1 CASSPVQGAVDAYEQYF TGTGCCAGCAGTCCAGTACAGGGGGCGGTCGATGCCTACGAGCAGTACTTC
TRBJ2-1 TRBV25-1 - TRBD2 CASSLRGGVGGEQFF TGTGCCAGCAGTCTGCGGGGGGGGGTCGGGGGTGAGCAGTTCTTC
TRBJ2-2 TRBV5-6 - - CASSVSGLYTGELFF TGTGCCAGCAGCGTATCGGGTCTTTACACCGGGGAGCTGTTTTTT
TRBJ2-7 TRBV20-1 - TRBD2 CSAFSGATSYEQYF TGCAGTGCCTTTAGCGGGGCCACCTCCTACGAGCAGTACTTC
TRBJ2-7 TRBV5-1 many - CASSLRSSRDTIYEQYF TGCGCCAGCAGCTTGCGCTCGTCCCGGGACACGATTTACGAGCAGTACTTC
TRBJ1-2 TRBV7-9 - - CASSLREQGGNYGYTF TGTGCCAGCAGCTTACGGGAACAGGGAGGAAACTATGGCTACACCTTC